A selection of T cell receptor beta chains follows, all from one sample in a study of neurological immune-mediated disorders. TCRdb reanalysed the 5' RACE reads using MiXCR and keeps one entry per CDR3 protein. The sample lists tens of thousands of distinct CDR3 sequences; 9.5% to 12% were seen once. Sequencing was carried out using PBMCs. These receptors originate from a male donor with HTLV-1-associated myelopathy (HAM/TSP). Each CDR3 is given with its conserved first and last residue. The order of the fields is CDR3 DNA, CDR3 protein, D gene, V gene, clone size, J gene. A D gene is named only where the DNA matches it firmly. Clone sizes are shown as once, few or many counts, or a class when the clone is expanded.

cdr3_nt: TGTGCCAGCAGTGCGCATCTTCAGGGTGGGCAGTACTTC
cdr3_aa: CASSAHLQGGQYF
d_call: .
v_call: TRBV2
clone_size: many
j_call: TRBJ2-7

cdr3_nt: TGTGCCAGCTCAACGACACAGAACACTGAAGCTTTCTTT
cdr3_aa: CASSTTQNTEAFF
d_call: .
v_call: TRBV18
clone_size: few
j_call: TRBJ1-1

cdr3_nt: TGCGCCAGCAGCCTGAACGGAGGTGGGAATGAGCAGTTCTTC
cdr3_aa: CASSLNGGGNEQFF
d_call: .
v_call: TRBV5-1
clone_size: many
j_call: TRBJ2-1

cdr3_nt: TGCAGCGGTGCCATTGGGACAGGGGGCGTGTACACCGGGGAGCTGTTTTTT
cdr3_aa: CSGAIGTGGVYTGELFF
d_call: TRBD1
v_call: TRBV29-1
clone_size: many
j_call: TRBJ2-2

cdr3_nt: TGTGCCAGCAGCCTGGACAGGGCGTGGGACACTGAAGCTTTCTTT
cdr3_aa: CASSLDRAWDTEAFF
d_call: TRBD1
v_call: TRBV6-5
clone_size: many
j_call: TRBJ1-1

cdr3_nt: TGTGCCAGCAGCGTAGACGTGGTGAGGGGTTCACCCCTCCACTTT
cdr3_aa: CASSVDVVRGSPLHF
d_call: .
v_call: TRBV9
clone_size: many
j_call: TRBJ1-6

cdr3_nt: TGTGCCAGCAGTCTTCGGACAGCCGGGGAGACCCAGTACTTC
cdr3_aa: CASSLRTAGETQYF
d_call: .
v_call: TRBV12-3/TRBV12-4
clone_size: many
j_call: TRBJ2-5

cdr3_nt: TGTGCCAGCAACCCGGGACAGGGGCGGCAGTACTTC
cdr3_aa: CASNPGQGRQYF
d_call: TRBD1
v_call: TRBV6-5
clone_size: many
j_call: TRBJ2-7

cdr3_nt: TGTGCCAGCAGCTTAGCGGGGCCGGCAGATACGCAGTATTTT
cdr3_aa: CASSLAGPADTQYF
d_call: .
v_call: TRBV7-2
clone_size: many
j_call: TRBJ2-3

cdr3_nt: TGTGCCAGCAGTTTATATATGGGAACCCGGCAGGGCGGTGAAAAACTGTTTTTT
cdr3_aa: CASSLYMGTRQGGEKLFF
d_call: .
v_call: TRBV27
clone_size: many
j_call: TRBJ1-4

cdr3_nt: TGCGCCAGCAGGTACCCCGGGACAGGGGGGTCCTACGAGCAGTACTTC
cdr3_aa: CASRYPGTGGSYEQYF
d_call: TRBD1
v_call: TRBV5-1
clone_size: many
j_call: TRBJ2-7

cdr3_nt: TGCAGTGCTAGAAGAGCGGGGACTGAAGCTTTCTTT
cdr3_aa: CSARRAGTEAFF
d_call: .
v_call: TRBV20-1
clone_size: medium-sized
j_call: TRBJ1-1

cdr3_nt: TGTGCCAGCACCCTAGGACAGGGTTTAGTAGTTGGCTACACCTTC
cdr3_aa: CASTLGQGLVVGYTF
d_call: TRBD1
v_call: TRBV2
clone_size: many
j_call: TRBJ1-2

cdr3_nt: TGTGCCAGCAGCCCTCAGGGAGCAACTAATGAAAAACTGTTTTTT
cdr3_aa: CASSPQGATNEKLFF
d_call: .
v_call: TRBV6-5
clone_size: many
j_call: TRBJ1-4